This paragraph reports one T cell receptor (beta chain). The antigen remains undetermined. The CDR3 sequence is 11 residues long. In germline, CDR1 is SNHLY, CDR2 FYNNEI. Trimming took off 8 bases at V and 6 bases at J, with 11 bases between the two ends. This record comes from a study of cytomegalovirus exposure and HLA in healthy donors. Study results and limitations: Later work associated fewer than 20,000 TCR beta sequences with HLA alleles at 0.05 false discovery rate.

This PCR relied on a set of 60 Vbeta primers and 13 Jbeta primers. Measured with immunoSEQ multiplex PCR; TCRdb has only the in-frame clones, and not every one. The repertoire table contains about 77,000 clones. This receptor was identified in a man aged 50 or older in good health and CMV-seropositive. This chain uses TRBV2 with TRBJ2-7; no clear D gene. The sample consisted of PBMCs. The DNA for the CDR3 is TGTGCCAGCGGCGGAAGGCTCGAGCAGTACTTC. Translating gives CASGGRLEQYF. The full variable domain, with the rest looked up from reference TRBV2 and TRBJ2-7, is EPEVTQTPSHQVTQMGQEVILRCVPISNHLYFYWYRQILGQKVEFLVSFYNNEISEKSEIFDDQFSVERPDGSNFTLKIRSTKLEDSAMYFCASGGRLEQYFGPGTRLTVT.